The sequence of this T cell receptor (beta chain) was determined in a study of blood T cell repertoires in COVID-19. Study overall: Specimens from acute and convalescent COVID-19 originated in the United States, Italy and Spain.

Assay used: immunoSEQ multiplex PCR; TCRdb lists only in-frame clones, some missing. The sample has roughly 100,000 clones; roughly two thirds are singletons. Germline lookup yields CDR1 WSHSY and CDR2 SAAADI. CDR3 length: 14 amino acids. The V end lost 5 bases, the J end lost 5 bases, and 15 bases lay between the germline ends. The chain couples TRBV10-2 to TRBJ1-1, with D unclear. This sequence originates from a human donor with acute or convalescent COVID-19. The donor label of this sample is uncertain. The sample comprised peripheral blood. In DNA, the CDR3 is TGCGCCAGCAGTTCGCGGGCAGTGGGGACTGAAGCTTTCTTT. Its protein product is CASSSRAVGTEAFF.